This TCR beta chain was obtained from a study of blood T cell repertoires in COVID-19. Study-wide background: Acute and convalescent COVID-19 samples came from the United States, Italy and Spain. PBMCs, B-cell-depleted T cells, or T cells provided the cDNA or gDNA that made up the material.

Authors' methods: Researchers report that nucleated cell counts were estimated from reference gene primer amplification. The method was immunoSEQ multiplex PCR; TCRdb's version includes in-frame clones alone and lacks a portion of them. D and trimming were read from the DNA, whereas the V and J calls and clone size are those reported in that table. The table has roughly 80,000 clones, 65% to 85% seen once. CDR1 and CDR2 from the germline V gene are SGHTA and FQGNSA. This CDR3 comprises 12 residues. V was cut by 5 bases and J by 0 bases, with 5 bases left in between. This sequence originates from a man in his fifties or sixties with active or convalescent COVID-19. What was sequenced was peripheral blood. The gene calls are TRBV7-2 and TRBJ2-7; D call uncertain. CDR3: CASSASSYEQYF. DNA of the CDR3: TGTGCCAGCAGCGCGAGCTCCTACGAGCAGTACTTC.